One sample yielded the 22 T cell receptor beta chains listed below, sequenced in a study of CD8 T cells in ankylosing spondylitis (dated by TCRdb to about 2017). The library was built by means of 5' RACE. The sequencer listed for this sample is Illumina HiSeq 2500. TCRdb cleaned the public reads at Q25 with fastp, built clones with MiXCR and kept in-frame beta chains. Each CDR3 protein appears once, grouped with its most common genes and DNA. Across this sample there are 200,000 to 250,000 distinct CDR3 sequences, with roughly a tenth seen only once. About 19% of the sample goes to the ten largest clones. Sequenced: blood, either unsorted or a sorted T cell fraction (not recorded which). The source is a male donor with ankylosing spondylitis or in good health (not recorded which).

CDR3 sequence: CASSLPEVGVGQETQYF. The CDR3, as DNA: TGTGCCAGCAGCCTTCCGGAAGTGGGGGTCGGACAAGAGACCCAGTACTTC. The rearrangement joins TRBV9 to TRBJ2-5; D possibly uses TRBD1 or TRBD2 (5 bases each). V was pared by 4 bases and J by 2 bases, with 21 bases between. CDR1 and CDR2 (germline): SGDLS, YYNGEE. The CDR3 is 17 residues long.

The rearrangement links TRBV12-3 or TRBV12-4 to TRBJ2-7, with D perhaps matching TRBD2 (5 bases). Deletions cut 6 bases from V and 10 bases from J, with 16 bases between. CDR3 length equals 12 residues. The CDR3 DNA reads TGTGCCAGCAGCCAGGAGGTAGGATCTCAGTACTTC. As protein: CASSQEVGSQYF.

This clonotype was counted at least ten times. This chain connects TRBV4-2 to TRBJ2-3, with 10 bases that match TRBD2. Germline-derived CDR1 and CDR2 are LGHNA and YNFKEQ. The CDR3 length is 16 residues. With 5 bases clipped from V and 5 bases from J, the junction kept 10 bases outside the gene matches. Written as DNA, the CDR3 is TGTGCCAGCAGCGAAAGAGCGGGGGGGCGGATAGATACGCAGTATTTT. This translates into CASSERAGGRIDTQYF.

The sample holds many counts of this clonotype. CDR3 protein: CASSSPRGAGLLYEQYF. The CDR3 DNA reads as TGTGCCAGCAGCTCTCCACGCGGGGCAGGTCTTCTCTACGAGCAGTACTTC. The chain carries TRBV7-9 and TRBJ2-7; D might be TRBD2 (6 bases). Trimming removed 4 bases from V and 3 bases from J, with 22 bases in between. The CDR3 has 17 amino acids. Germline V CDR1 and CDR2: SEHNR, FQNEAQ (reference sequence).

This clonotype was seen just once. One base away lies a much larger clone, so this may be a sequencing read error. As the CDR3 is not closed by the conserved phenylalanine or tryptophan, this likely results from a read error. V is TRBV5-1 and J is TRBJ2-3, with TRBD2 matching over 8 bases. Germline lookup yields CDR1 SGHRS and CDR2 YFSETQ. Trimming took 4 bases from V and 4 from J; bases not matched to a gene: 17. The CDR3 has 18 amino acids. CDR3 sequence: CASSPVVVGGGKADTQYY. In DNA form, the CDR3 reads TGCGCCAGCAGCCCCGTGGTGGTTGGCGGGGGGAAAGCAGATACGCAGTATTAT.

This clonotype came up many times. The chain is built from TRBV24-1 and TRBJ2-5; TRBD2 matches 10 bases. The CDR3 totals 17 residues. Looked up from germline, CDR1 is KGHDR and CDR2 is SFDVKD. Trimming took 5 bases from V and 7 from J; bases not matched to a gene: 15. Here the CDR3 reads CATSGGTSGEARVTQYF. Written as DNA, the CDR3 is TGTGCCACCAGTGGGGGAACTAGCGGGGAGGCCAGGGTGACCCAGTACTTC.

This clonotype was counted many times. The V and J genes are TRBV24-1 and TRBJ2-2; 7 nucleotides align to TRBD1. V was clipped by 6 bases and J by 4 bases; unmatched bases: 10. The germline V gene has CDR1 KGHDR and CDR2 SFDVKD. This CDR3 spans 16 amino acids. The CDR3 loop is CATSPVRGQGTGELFF. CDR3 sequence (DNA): TGTGCCACCAGTCCAGTGAGGGGGCAAGGCACCGGGGAGCTGTTTTTT.

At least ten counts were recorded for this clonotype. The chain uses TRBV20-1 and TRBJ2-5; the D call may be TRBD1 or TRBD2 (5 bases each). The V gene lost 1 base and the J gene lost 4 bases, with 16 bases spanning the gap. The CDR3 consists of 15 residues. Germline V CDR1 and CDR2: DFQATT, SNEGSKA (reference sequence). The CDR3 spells CSARAWDQGGETQYF. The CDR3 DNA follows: TGCAGTGCTAGAGCCTGGGACCAGGGCGGAGAGACCCAGTACTTC.

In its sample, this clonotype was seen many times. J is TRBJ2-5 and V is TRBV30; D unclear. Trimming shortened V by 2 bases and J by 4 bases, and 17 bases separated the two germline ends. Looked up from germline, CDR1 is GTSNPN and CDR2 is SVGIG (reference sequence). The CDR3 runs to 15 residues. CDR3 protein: CAWSWPQITGETQYF. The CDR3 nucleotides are TGTGCCTGGAGTTGGCCACAGATAACGGGAGAGACCCAGTACTTC.

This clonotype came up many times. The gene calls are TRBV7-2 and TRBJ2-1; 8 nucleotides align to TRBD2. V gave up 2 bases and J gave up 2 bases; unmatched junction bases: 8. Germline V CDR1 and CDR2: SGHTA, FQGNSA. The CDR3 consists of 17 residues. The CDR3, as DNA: TGTGCCAGCAGCTTACGGCCTGGCGGGGGGACCTACAATGAGCAGTTCTTC. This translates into CASSLRPGGGTYNEQFF.

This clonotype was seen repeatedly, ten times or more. The CDR3 spells CASSFRVQETQYF. In DNA form, the CDR3 reads TGTGCCAGCAGTTTCAGGGTTCAAGAGACCCAGTACTTC. The chain combines TRBV28 with TRBJ2-5; TRBD1 might be the D (5 bases). The length of the CDR3 is 13 residues. V lost 3 bases to trimming and J lost 2 bases, with 7 bases between them. Germline CDR1 is MDHEN and CDR2 is SYDVKM.

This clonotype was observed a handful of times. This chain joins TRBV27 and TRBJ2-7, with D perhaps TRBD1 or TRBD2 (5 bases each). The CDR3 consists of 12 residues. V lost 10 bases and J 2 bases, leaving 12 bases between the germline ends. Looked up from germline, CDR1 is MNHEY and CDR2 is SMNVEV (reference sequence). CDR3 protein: CATRDAAYEQYF. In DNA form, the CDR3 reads TGTGCCACCCGGGACGCGGCCTACGAGCAGTACTTC.

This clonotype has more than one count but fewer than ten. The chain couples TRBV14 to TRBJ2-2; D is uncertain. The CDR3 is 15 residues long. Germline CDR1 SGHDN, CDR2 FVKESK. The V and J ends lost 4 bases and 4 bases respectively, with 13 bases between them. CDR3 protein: CASSPRVDPTGELFF. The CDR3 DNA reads TGTGCCAGCAGCCCCCGGGTGGATCCCACCGGGGAGCTGTTTTTT.

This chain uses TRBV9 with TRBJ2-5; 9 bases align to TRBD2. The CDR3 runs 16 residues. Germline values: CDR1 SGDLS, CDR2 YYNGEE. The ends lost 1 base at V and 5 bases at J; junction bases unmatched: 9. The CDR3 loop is CASSVPTLAGIETQYF. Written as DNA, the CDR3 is TGTGCCAGCAGCGTACCCACTCTAGCGGGGATTGAGACCCAGTACTTC.

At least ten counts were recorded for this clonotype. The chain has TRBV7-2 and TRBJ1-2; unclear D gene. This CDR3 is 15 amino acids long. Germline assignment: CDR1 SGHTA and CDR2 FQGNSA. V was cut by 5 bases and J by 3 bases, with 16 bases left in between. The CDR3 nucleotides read TGTGCCAGCAGCACCGGGCAGGCCACTTACTATGGCTACACCTTC. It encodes CASSTGQATYYGYTF.

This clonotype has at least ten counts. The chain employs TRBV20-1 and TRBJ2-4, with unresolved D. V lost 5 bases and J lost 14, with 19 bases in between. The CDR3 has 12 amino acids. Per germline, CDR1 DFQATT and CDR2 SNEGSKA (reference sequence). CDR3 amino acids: CSASQVDRDKYF. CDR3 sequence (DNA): TGCAGTGCTTCCCAGGTGGATAGAGATAAGTACTTC.

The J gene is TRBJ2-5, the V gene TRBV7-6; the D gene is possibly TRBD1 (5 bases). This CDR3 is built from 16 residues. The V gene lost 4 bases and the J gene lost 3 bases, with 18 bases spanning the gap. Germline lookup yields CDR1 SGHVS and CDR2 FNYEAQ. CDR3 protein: CASSSTPGKGKETQYF. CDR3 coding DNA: TGTGCCAGCAGCTCAACCCCAGGGAAGGGGAAAGAGACCCAGTACTTC.

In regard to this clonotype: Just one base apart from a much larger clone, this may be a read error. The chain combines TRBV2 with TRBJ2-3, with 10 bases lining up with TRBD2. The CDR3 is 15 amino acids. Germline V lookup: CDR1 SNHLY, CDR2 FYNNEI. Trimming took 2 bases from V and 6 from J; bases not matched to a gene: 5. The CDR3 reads CASSEQRGGVDTQYF. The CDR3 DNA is TGTGCCAGCAGTGAACAGCGGGGGGGCGTGGATACGCAGTATTTT.

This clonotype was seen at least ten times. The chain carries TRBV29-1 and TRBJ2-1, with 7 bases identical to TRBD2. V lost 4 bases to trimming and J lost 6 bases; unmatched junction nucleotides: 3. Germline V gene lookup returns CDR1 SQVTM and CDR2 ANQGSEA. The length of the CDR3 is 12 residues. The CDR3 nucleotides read TGCAGCGTTGGACTAGCCCCCAATGAGCAGTTCTTC. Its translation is CSVGLAPNEQFF.

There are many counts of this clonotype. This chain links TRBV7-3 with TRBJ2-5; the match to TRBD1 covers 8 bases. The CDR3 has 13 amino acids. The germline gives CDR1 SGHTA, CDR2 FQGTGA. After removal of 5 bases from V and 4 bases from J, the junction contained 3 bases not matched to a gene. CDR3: CASSPGQGETQYF. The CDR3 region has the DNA TGTGCCAGCAGCCCAGGACAGGGAGAGACCCAGTACTTC.

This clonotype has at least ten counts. DNA of the CDR3: TGTGCCAGCAGTTTCTCCTCAACCCCCCTAGGTGATACGCAGTATTTT. As protein: CASSFSSTPLGDTQYF. The chain carries TRBV28 and TRBJ2-3; D unresolved. Germline CDR1 is MDHEN and CDR2 is SYDVKM. The CDR3 contains 16 residues. V gave up 3 bases and J gave up 6 bases, with 19 bases separating them.

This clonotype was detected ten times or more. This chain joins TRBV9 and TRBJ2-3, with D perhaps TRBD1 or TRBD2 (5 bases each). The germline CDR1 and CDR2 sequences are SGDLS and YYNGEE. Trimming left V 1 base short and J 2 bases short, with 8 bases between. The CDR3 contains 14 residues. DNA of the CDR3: TGTGCCAGCAGCGTATGGGGGATCACAGATACGCAGTATTTT. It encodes CASSVWGITDTQYF.